The clone carrying this T cell receptor beta chain has at least ten counts. No antigen is known for it. TCR beta CDR3 sequences were amplified from RNA transcripts. When the TCR CDR3 underwent first-round RT-PCR, the HTBI primer set was used. TCRdb re-called the multiplex PCR reads with MiXCR, one entry per CDR3 protein. This sample has a few hundred thousand distinct CDR3 sequences, with roughly 14% found just once. The sample is drawn from a study of T cells in Graves' hyperthyroidism and ophthalmopathy. The CDR3 has 13 amino acids. V dropped 1 base and J dropped 5 bases, with 6 bases sitting between them. Per the germline V gene, CDR1 is SGHTA and CDR2 is FQGNSA. Study-wide results and caveats: Expanded thyroid clonotypes (above 0.001) were mostly also found in blood. Ophthalmopathy was identified by the model a median 6.5 months ahead of onset.

The sequencing input was blood. The clonotype comes from a man aged 25-45 years with Graves' hyperthyroidism that later progressed to Graves' ophthalmopathy. This chain uses TRBV7-2 with TRBJ1-5; D is unclear. CDR3 sequence: CASSLVAYQPQHF. The CDR3 nucleotides read TGTGCCAGCAGCTTAGTGGCCTATCAGCCCCAGCATTTT.